The rows below give T cell receptor beta chains drawn from one sample of a study of T cell repertoires in cytomegalovirus infection. Their specific antigens are unknown. Via MiXCR, TCRdb re-called the reads, giving one row per CDR3 protein. The repertoire consists of some 590,000 distinct CDR3 sequences, with almost 40% occurring once and the leading ten covering more than 40%. This sample comprised cultured PBMCs, obtained from culture after CMV antigen stimulation. These receptors were taken from a human donor in good health (CMV status not recorded). Some clones in this sample may be carry-over from other donors' samples. Each CDR3 is given with its conserved first and last residue. The order of the fields is CDR3 protein, CDR3 length, V gene, J gene.

CASSEQGSGQPQHF	14	TRBV6-1	TRBJ1-5
CASSLGVQNSPLHF	14	TRBV7-3	TRBJ1-6
CASRIPSRNEKLFF	14	TRBV28	TRBJ1-4
CASSFGGASGKQYF	14	TRBV27	TRBJ2-3
CASTALAPGQQYEQYF	16	TRBV7-2	TRBJ2-7
CASSGQGAPYFDEQYF	16	TRBV5-1	TRBJ2-7
CASRFAGPSNEQFF	14	TRBV7-2	TRBJ2-1
CASWARIYEQYF	12	TRBV2	TRBJ2-7
CASSPREAVYNEQFF	15	TRBV19	TRBJ2-1
CASSDRVPYEQYF	13	TRBV28	TRBJ2-7
CSARDGSQPQHF	12	TRBV20-1	TRBJ1-5
CASSHADRVGEKLFF	15	TRBV3-1	TRBJ1-4
CASGQRAEAFF	11	TRBV6-5	TRBJ1-1
CASSESGGDNEQFF	14	TRBV6-1	TRBJ2-1
CASSFRLGTAYEQYF	15	TRBV28	TRBJ2-7
CASSLASGDSGNTIYF	16	TRBV7-9	TRBJ1-3
CASSLEPGGWTGELFF	16	TRBV5-4	TRBJ2-2
CASSLERGANSLNSPLHF	18	TRBV7-9	TRBJ1-6
CASSFPTDSNQPQHF	15	TRBV7-2	TRBJ1-5
CASSQDWGGAGGYTF	15	TRBV3-1	TRBJ1-2
CATIVDSTDTQYF	13	TRBV15	TRBJ2-3
CASSLSAGEYEQYF	14	TRBV7-2	TRBJ2-7
CASASNRGTEAFF	13	TRBV7-8	TRBJ1-1
CASSYPEVKAFF	12	TRBV6-6	TRBJ1-1
CSARELGLAVHEQYF	15	TRBV20-1	TRBJ2-7
CASMGADSYEQYF	13	TRBV6-5	TRBJ2-7
CASSFRVGQGLARGLEQPQHF	21	TRBV6-2/TRBV6-3	TRBJ1-5
CAISESTRGTNTGELFF	17	TRBV10-3	TRBJ2-2
CASSLGVNSYYGYTF	15	TRBV7-2	TRBJ1-2
CASSQDWLLRELFF	14	TRBV4-1	TRBJ2-2
CASSMKGGNTIYF	13	TRBV19	TRBJ1-3
CASSTTGIYEQYF	13	TRBV5-6	TRBJ2-7
CASSTHRGRDYGYTF	15	TRBV19	TRBJ1-2
CASSYLGARWQFF	13	TRBV6-2/TRBV6-3	TRBJ2-1
CASSIDRLGTYNEQFF	16	TRBV19	TRBJ2-1
CASSAGQSETQYF	13	TRBV7-6	TRBJ2-5
CASSAPGGSEFF	12	TRBV7-2	TRBJ2-1
CASSLVGGGTAGEQFF	16	TRBV7-2	TRBJ2-1
CASSADFAPEAFF	13	TRBV2	TRBJ1-1
CASRVHWTGGSYEQYF	16	TRBV6-2/TRBV6-3	TRBJ2-7
CASSYLPAGLISGANVLTF	19	TRBV6-2/TRBV6-3	TRBJ2-6
CASSLESRVYSPLHF	15	TRBV5-1	TRBJ1-6
CASNRNQGPGELFF	14	TRBV7-2	TRBJ2-2
CSAVAGAGVNEQFF	14	TRBV20-1	TRBJ2-1
CASRRDSGELFF	12	TRBV5-3	TRBJ2-2
CAISGAESYEQYF	13	TRBV10-3	TRBJ2-7
CASRLKGSGDTIYF	14	TRBV7-2	TRBJ1-3
CSASGGTPPHIQYF	14	TRBV20-1	TRBJ2-4
CASAWGQGGYNEQFF	15	TRBV19	TRBJ2-1